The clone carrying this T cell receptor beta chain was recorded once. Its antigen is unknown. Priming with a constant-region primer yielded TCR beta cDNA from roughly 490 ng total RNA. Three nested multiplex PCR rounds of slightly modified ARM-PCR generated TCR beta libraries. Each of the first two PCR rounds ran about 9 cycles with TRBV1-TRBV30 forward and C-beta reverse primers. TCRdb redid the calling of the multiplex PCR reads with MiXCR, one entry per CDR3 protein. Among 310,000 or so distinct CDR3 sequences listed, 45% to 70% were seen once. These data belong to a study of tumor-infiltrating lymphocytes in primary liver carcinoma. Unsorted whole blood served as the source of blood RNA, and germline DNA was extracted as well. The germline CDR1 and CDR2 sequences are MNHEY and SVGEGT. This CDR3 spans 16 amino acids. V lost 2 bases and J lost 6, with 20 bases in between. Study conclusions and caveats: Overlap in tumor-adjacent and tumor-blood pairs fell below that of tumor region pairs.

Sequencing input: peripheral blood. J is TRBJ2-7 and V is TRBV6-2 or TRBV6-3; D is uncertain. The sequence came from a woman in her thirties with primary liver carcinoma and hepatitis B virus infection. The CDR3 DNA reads TGTGCCAGCAGTTACGTGGGAACACAGCGATTTGGCGAGCAGTACTTC. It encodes CASSYVGTQRFGEQYF.